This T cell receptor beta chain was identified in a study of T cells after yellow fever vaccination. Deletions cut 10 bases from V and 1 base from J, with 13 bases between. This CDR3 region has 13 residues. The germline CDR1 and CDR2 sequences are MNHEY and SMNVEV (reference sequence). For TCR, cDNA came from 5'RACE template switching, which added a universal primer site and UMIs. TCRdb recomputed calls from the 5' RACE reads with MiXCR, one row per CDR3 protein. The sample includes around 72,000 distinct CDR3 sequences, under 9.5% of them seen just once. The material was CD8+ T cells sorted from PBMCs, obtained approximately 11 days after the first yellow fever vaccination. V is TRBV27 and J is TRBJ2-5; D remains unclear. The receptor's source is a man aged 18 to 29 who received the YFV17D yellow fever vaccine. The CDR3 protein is CANKTGTQETQYF. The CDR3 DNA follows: TGTGCCAACAAAACTGGAACCCAAGAGACCCAGTACTTC.